This record looks at one TCR beta chain sequence and its context. The antigen it recognizes is unknown. Per-base qualities were not stored, and no clone one base away is much larger. This specimen comes from a study of blood T cell repertoires in COVID-19 (TCRdb year 2020). Study-wide context: The collaborator samples originated in the United States, Italy and Spain and spanned the acute and convalescent phases of COVID-19. The material from the prospective study consisted of cDNA or gDNA derived from T cells, B-cell-depleted T cells, or PBMCs. Deeply sampled blood TCRbeta repertoires from subjects exposed to, actively infected with, or recovered from COVID-19 were included in the dataset. The repertoires were released in a freely available public database meant as a resource for research on the immune response to SARS-CoV-2. Samples came from the ongoing ImmuneRACE study (first 160 participants) plus 1,254 subjects from 6 global collaborators. Nearly every sample came with metadata listing a de-identified subject ID, COVID-19 status, age in years and sex. HLA class I and class II types, where available, came from metadata supplied by the sample provider rather than from assay-based typing.

Germline trimming: 3 bases from V, 0 bases from J; junction bases outside gene matches: 11. Taken from the germline V gene (reference sequence), the CDR1 and CDR2 loops are SGHNT and YYREEE. Measured from the cysteine to the phenylalanine, the CDR3 is 18 residues long. CDR3 DNA only is kept here, 54 bases in frame from base 1. The immunoSEQ Assay, a bias-controlled multiplex PCR, was used to amplify TCRbeta CDR3 regions from genomic DNA. Per the authors' processing: The number of nucleated cells in each sample was estimated by amplification of reference gene primers within the assay. To quantify the absolute abundance of each unique TCRbeta CDR3 rearrangement, sequence reads were collapsed and filtered. For each sample, productive Simpson clonality was calculated by taking the square root of Simpson's diversity index across productive rearrangements. TCRdb stores this immuneACCESS table with in-frame sequences only. Part of the clones is absent; in the studies checked, under half of the shortfall reflects unresolved V genes, and no reason is known for the rest. V, J and clone size reflect that table, while D and trimming were determined from the DNA. The sample table shows around 480,000 clones, and about 90% are seen once. The top ten constitute under 0.85% of the sample.

Participants in the prospective study were aged roughly 18 to 100 years, lived in 20 to 25 United States geographic areas, and enrolled through a virtual design. Cohort assignment in the prospective study relied on participant-reported clinical history from a screening survey and a study questionnaire. For ImmuneRACE Cohort 3, a participant was defined as recovered based on two consecutive negative NP/OP PCR tests, clearance by a healthcare professional, or resolution of symptoms. In the prospective study, mobile phlebotomists collected whole blood, serum and a nasopharyngeal or oropharyngeal swab from each participant. Over a roughly two-month period, participants in the prospective study had the option of providing additional blood draws and questionnaires. Before DNA extraction, prospective study blood samples were shipped either frozen or at room temperature. What the authors observed across the whole study: How much clinical and demographic metadata was included differed by source and by participant, and the metadata was provided uncurated.

Recombination connected TRBV5-4 to TRBJ2-4, with 8 junctional bases fitting TRBD1. The material sequenced was PBMCs or T cells enriched from blood (not recorded which). The receptor's source is a woman between 18 and 29 years old who had recovered from COVID-19. The nucleotide sequence reads as follows: TGTGCCAGCAGCTCAATGCAGGGACAGGCGTTAGCCAAAAACATTCAGTACTTC. This yields the protein CASSSMQGQALAKNIQYF.